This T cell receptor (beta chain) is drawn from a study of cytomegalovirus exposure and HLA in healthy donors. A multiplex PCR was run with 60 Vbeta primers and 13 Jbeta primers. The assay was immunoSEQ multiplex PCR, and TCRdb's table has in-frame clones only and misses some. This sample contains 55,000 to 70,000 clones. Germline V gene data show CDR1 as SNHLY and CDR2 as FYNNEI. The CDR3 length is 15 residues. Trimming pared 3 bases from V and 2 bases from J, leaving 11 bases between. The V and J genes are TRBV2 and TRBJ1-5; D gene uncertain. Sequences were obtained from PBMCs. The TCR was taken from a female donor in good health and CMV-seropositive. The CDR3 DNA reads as TGTGCCAGCAGTGATAGCGGGTTGGGCAATCAGCCCCAGCATTTT. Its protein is CASSDSGLGNQPQHF.